The 29 T cell receptor beta chains given below trace back to one sample, sequenced in a study of T-cell memory formation after mild COVID-19. Via MiXCR, TCRdb re-called the 5' RACE reads, giving one row per CDR3 protein. This sample carries about 350,000 distinct CDR3 sequences, roughly 19% of them seen once, and the ten largest clones take roughly a fifth. Sequencing used PBMCs or a T cell subset sorted from them (not recorded which). These receptors were collected from a man aged 18 to 35 who had mild COVID-19 (a few samples of this study predate the infection). Cell type and time point are not known.

This clonotype was seen at least ten times. The chain carries TRBV28 and TRBJ1-5; TRBD1 matches 8 bases. CDR3 size: 16 residues. Germline CDR1 reads MDHEN; CDR2 reads SYDVKM. V trimming: 3 bases; J trimming: 2 bases; junction bases outside the gene matches: 6. In DNA, the CDR3 is TGTGCCAGCAGTTTCAGGGGGCGTGGGGGCAATCAGCCCCAGCATTTT. As protein: CASSFRGRGGNQPQHF.

This clonotype turned up a few times. The chain couples TRBV9 to TRBJ1-2, with D hard to call. The CDR3 extends over 13 amino acids. Germline lookup yields CDR1 SGDLS and CDR2 YYNGEE. V was shortened by 3 bases and J by 4 bases, with 10 bases between the two germline ends. CDR3 sequence reads: CASSATVSYGYTF. The CDR3, as DNA: TGTGCCAGCAGCGCAACAGTATCCTATGGCTACACCTTC.

V usage is TRBV7-9 and J usage is TRBJ1-5; the D gene is possibly TRBD1 (5 bases). This CDR3 has 15 residues. V lost 2 bases to trimming and J lost 9 bases, with 17 bases between them. From germline, CDR1 is SEHNR and CDR2 FQNEAQ (reference sequence). CDR3 residues: CASSLSGTRGGPQHF. The CDR3 DNA is TGTGCCAGCAGCTTATCGGGGACCCGGGGCGGGCCCCAGCATTTT.

This chain joins TRBV27 and TRBJ2-2; 15 bases align to TRBD2. The CDR3 consists of 17 residues. V lost 5 bases and J lost 6; bases outside the gene matches: 7. CDR1 is MNHEY and CDR2 is SMNVEV in the germline V gene (reference sequence). The CDR3 DNA follows: TGTGCCAGCAGTGGACTAGCGGGGGGGCAGTATTCCGGGGAGCTGTTTTTT. Its translation: CASSGLAGGQYSGELFF.

This chain connects TRBV6-6 to TRBJ2-7; D could derive from TRBD1 or TRBD2 (5 bases each). Trimming stripped 3 bases from V and 3 bases from J, with 12 bases between. The CDR3 runs 14 residues. Germline lookup yields CDR1 MNHNY and CDR2 SVGAGI (reference sequence). The CDR3 protein is CASSYSGDLYEQYV. The CDR3 DNA sequence: TGTGCCAGCAGTTATTCTGGGGACCTCTACGAGCAGTACGTC.

This clonotype was seen repeatedly, ten times or more. This sequence joins TRBV9 and TRBJ2-3, with 8 bases lining up with TRBD1. The trim removed 3 bases at V and 3 bases at J, leaving 3 bases unmatched. This CDR3 is 14 amino acids long. CDR1 and CDR2 from the germline V gene are SGDLS and YYNGEE. This chain's CDR3 is CASSETGATDTQYF. Here the CDR3 DNA reads TGTGCCAGCAGCGAGACAGGGGCGACAGATACGCAGTATTTT.

This clonotype has a handful of counts. The rearrangement joins TRBV4-1 to TRBJ2-7; no reliable D call. CDR1 MGHRA and CDR2 YSYEKL come from the germline V gene. CDR3 size: 14 residues. Trimming shortened V by 3 bases and J by 3 bases, and 12 bases separated the two germline ends. Written as DNA, the CDR3 is TGCGCCAGCAGCCAGAGTTTCGACGGCTACGAGCAGTACTTC. Translating it yields CASSQSFDGYEQYF.

This chain joins TRBV5-4 and TRBJ2-1, with TRBD2 matching 9 bases. From germline, CDR1 is SGHNT and CDR2 YYREEE (reference sequence). The CDR3 consists of 16 residues. The ends lost 5 bases at V and 9 bases at J; junction bases unmatched: 15. The CDR3 loop is CASSAGAASGAGEQFF. The CDR3 bases are TGTGCCAGCAGTGCGGGCGCGGCTAGCGGGGCCGGTGAGCAGTTCTTC.

This clonotype was detected a few times. This chain's CDR3 is CASSAAGTYTDTQYF. The CDR3 bases are TGCGCCAGCAGCGCCGCCGGGACTTACACAGATACGCAGTATTTT. The chain joins TRBV4-1 to TRBJ2-3; a possible D gene is TRBD2 (6 bases). Germline V gene data show CDR1 as MGHRA and CDR2 as YSYEKL. V lost 5 bases and J 2 bases, leaving 14 bases between the germline ends. The CDR3 runs to 15 residues.

V and J are TRBV4-1 and TRBJ2-5, with D perhaps TRBD1 (6 bases). CDR3 length: 13 residues. Trimming stripped 2 bases from V and 5 bases from J, with 9 bases between. CDR1 MGHRA and CDR2 YSYEKL come from the germline V gene. This chain's CDR3 is CASSQFTGETQYF. The CDR3 DNA follows: TGCGCCAGCAGCCAATTTACAGGGGAGACCCAGTACTTC.

The gene calls are TRBV3-1 and TRBJ1-6; weak D call: TRBD1 (5 bases). The CDR3 consists of 14 residues. CDR1 is LGHDT and CDR2 is YNNKEL in the germline V gene (reference sequence). V was pared by 3 bases and J by 9 bases, with 12 bases between. The CDR3 region has the DNA TGTGCCAGCAGCCAGATCCAGGGTGGTTCACCCCTCCACTTT. Protein sequence: CASSQIQGGSPLHF.

The sample holds many counts of this clonotype. The chain employs TRBV7-2 and TRBJ2-4; TRBD2 matches 12 bases. V dropped 4 bases and J dropped 1; count of bases not matched to a gene: 8. CDR3 length: 18 amino acids. CDR1 is SGHTA and CDR2 is FQGNSA in the germline V gene. CDR3 DNA sequence: TGTGCCAGCAGCTACGGACTAGCGGGAACACAGGCCAAAAACATTCAGTACTTC. Translating it yields CASSYGLAGTQAKNIQYF.

This clonotype was seen a single time. The chain carries TRBV7-9 and TRBJ1-6; TRBD1 matches 10 bases. Germline values: CDR1 SEHNR, CDR2 FQNEAQ (reference sequence). The ends lost 4 bases at V and 6 bases at J; junction bases unmatched: 15. This CDR3 contains 19 residues. The CDR3 is CASSSRRGGQGGSNSPLHF. The DNA for the CDR3 is TGTGCCAGCAGCTCCAGACGAGGAGGACAGGGGGGTTCTAATTCACCCCTCCACTTT.

This clonotype has more than one count but fewer than ten. This chain joins TRBV20-1 and TRBJ1-5; D is undetermined. Trimming removed 5 bases at V and 0 bases at J, with 8 bases between. The CDR3 sequence is 13 residues long. Germline V gene sequence: CDR1 DFQATT, CDR2 SNEGSKA (reference sequence). The DNA for the CDR3 is TGCAGTGCTTGTCAGGCTAGCAATCAGCCCCAGCATTTT. Its protein is CSACQASNQPQHF.

The CDR3 nucleotides are TGTGCCAGCAGTTCGGGGGTGGATGAGACCCAGTACTTC. Translating it yields CASSSGVDETQYF. This sequence joins TRBV27 and TRBJ2-5, with D possibly matching TRBD2 (6 bases). V shed 4 bases and J shed 5 bases, with 11 bases lying between them. The CDR3 runs 13 residues. Germline V lookup: CDR1 MNHEY, CDR2 SMNVEV (reference sequence).

This clonotype was seen more than once but under ten times. The chain uses TRBV5-1 and TRBJ1-1; perhaps TRBD1 as D (6 bases). Trimming shortened V by 7 bases and J by 4 bases, and 14 bases separated the two germline ends. CDR3 size: 13 residues. Looked up from germline, CDR1 is SGHRS and CDR2 is YFSETQ. The CDR3 DNA sequence: TGCGCCAGCGCCCAGGGGAGTTTCACTGAAGCTTTCTTT. Protein product: CASAQGSFTEAFF.

This chain connects TRBV12-3 or TRBV12-4 to TRBJ2-2; D perhaps matches TRBD1 (6 bases). Trimming removed 6 bases from V and 3 bases from J, with 14 bases in between. The CDR3 sequence is 15 residues long. This CDR3 is CASSPGTHYTGELFF. CDR3 coding DNA: TGTGCCAGCAGCCCCGGGACACATTACACCGGGGAGCTGTTTTTT.

This clonotype has just a few counts. The chain has TRBV24-1 and TRBJ2-2; weak D call: TRBD1 (6 bases). The V end was cut by 4 bases, the J end by 1 base, with 15 bases between. The CDR3 contains 17 residues. The germline CDR1 and CDR2 sequences are KGHDR and SFDVKD. CDR3 region: CATSDGIRDMNTGELFF. The CDR3, as DNA: TGTGCCACCAGTGACGGAATCCGGGACATGAACACCGGGGAGCTGTTTTTT.

This clonotype has more than one count but fewer than ten. The genes are TRBV12-3 or TRBV12-4 and TRBJ2-5; 7 positions match TRBD1. After removal of 5 bases from V and 1 base from J, the junction contained 4 bases not matched to a gene. The CDR3 length is 14 residues. CDR3: CASSKTGAQETQYF. The CDR3 DNA follows: TGTGCCAGCAGTAAAACAGGGGCCCAAGAGACCCAGTACTTC.

There are a few counts of this clonotype. The V call is TRBV6-5, the J call TRBJ1-1; the match to TRBD1 covers 8 bases. Germline trimming cut 5 bases from V and 5 bases from J; bases unmatched to any gene: 10. Germline assignment: CDR1 MNHEY and CDR2 SVGAGI. This CDR3 is built from 15 residues. CDR3 amino acids: CASSKAGGPRTEAFF. CDR3 in DNA: TGTGCCAGCAGTAAGGCAGGGGGCCCCAGGACTGAAGCTTTCTTT.

The V call is TRBV4-3, the J call TRBJ2-7; 10 nucleotides match TRBD2. This CDR3 contains 14 residues. Germline V lookup: CDR1 LGHNA, CDR2 YSLEER. The trim removed 1 base at V and 6 bases at J, leaving 3 bases unmatched. CDR3 sequence: CASSQGRLAGEQYF. The CDR3 region has the DNA TGCGCCAGCAGCCAAGGGCGACTAGCGGGCGAGCAGTACTTC.

This clonotype has more than one count but fewer than ten. The V and J genes are TRBV9 and TRBJ1-1; D is uncertain. Germline V gene sequence: CDR1 SGDLS, CDR2 YYNGEE. The CDR3 runs to 14 residues. Trimming removed 0 bases from V and 1 base from J, with 7 bases in between. In DNA form, the CDR3 reads TGTGCCAGCAGCGTAGTTTCCGGGAACACTGAAGCTTTCTTT. It encodes CASSVVSGNTEAFF.

This clonotype was observed a handful of times. V usage is TRBV20-1 and J usage is TRBJ1-2; maybe TRBD1 (6 bases). The germline V and J ends were trimmed by 2 bases and 5 bases, with 12 bases remaining between them. The CDR3 has 13 amino acids. Germline values: CDR1 DFQATT, CDR2 SNEGSKA (reference sequence). The CDR3 nucleotides read TGCAGTGCTAGATACAGGGTGTTATATGGCTACACCTTC. Its translation is CSARYRVLYGYTF.

In this sample, this clonotype turned up a few times. The rearrangement uses TRBV6-6 and TRBJ1-4; D perhaps matches TRBD1 (5 bases). Germline V gives CDR1 MNHNY, CDR2 SVGAGI (reference sequence). The CDR3 is 14 amino acids. The V and J ends lost 2 bases and 7 bases respectively, with 11 bases between them. The CDR3 coding sequence is TGTGCCAGCAGTTACCGGGGGGAGCGTGAAAAACTGTTTTTT. It is translated as CASSYRGEREKLFF.

This clonotype was seen only a few times. The chain carries TRBV5-1 and TRBJ2-2; weak D call: TRBD2 (7 bases). V was cut by 3 bases and J by 1 base, with 13 bases left in between. CDR3 length: 16 residues. Per germline, CDR1 SGHRS and CDR2 YFSETQ. In DNA, the CDR3 is TGCGCCAGCAGCTCGGACAGCGGGGTGAACACCGGGGAGCTGTTTTTT. Its translation: CASSSDSGVNTGELFF.

In its sample, this clonotype was seen a few times. The chain links TRBV7-6 to TRBJ2-1, with TRBD2 matching over 10 bases. Germline CDR1 reads SGHVS; CDR2 reads FNYEAQ. Trimming took 3 bases from V and 8 from J; bases not matched to a gene: 4. This CDR3 has 14 amino acids. CDR3 amino acids: CASSFSGGAYEQFF. DNA of the CDR3: TGTGCCAGCAGCTTCAGCGGGGGGGCCTATGAGCAGTTCTTC.

This clonotype appeared a few times. The chain carries TRBV12-5 and TRBJ1-6; 8 nucleotides agree with TRBD1. In germline, CDR1 is LGHNT, CDR2 FRNRAP. The CDR3 totals 13 residues. Trimming took 6 bases from V and 10 from J; bases not matched to a gene: 5. The CDR3 spells CASGEGQGSPLHF. DNA for the CDR3: TGTGCTAGTGGGGAAGGACAGGGCTCACCCCTCCACTTT.

This rearrangement joins TRBV18 to TRBJ2-3; 7 bases map to TRBD2. The V gene's germline CDR1 is KGHSH and CDR2 LQKENI. Trimming at V came to 3 bases and at J to 7 bases, leaving 10 bases not matched to a gene. CDR3 length equals 15 residues. Written as DNA, the CDR3 is TGTGCCAGCTCACCGGCGGGGGAACCACAGAATACGCAGTATTTT. Amino acid sequence: CASSPAGEPQNTQYF.

The chain combines TRBV12-3 or TRBV12-4 with TRBJ2-7; D uncertain. The CDR3 loop spans 16 amino acids. With 3 bases removed from V and 2 bases from J, the gap between germline ends came to 17 bases. The CDR3 coding sequence is TGTGCCAGCAGTTTGGCCTCGGGTGTAGGTGCCTACGAGCAGTACTTC. Amino acids: CASSLASGVGAYEQYF.